This T cell receptor beta chain was identified in a study of shared clonotypes between healthy human individuals. Findings of the study overall: Represented diversity, genetic and exposure-history alike, was limited by few donors. Around 5% of naive CD4 clonotypes were common to several donors.

There are 15 residues in the CDR3. V trimming: 8 bases; J trimming: 0 bases; junction bases outside the gene matches: 9. Germline CDR1 and CDR2: MGHDK and SYGVNS. Note on this clone: Its antigen is unknown.

Some clones are missing from TCRdb's copy, which holds only in-frame ones; the method was immunoSEQ multiplex PCR. The table includes approximately 340,000 clones, roughly 80% detected once. Sequencing was performed on memory CD4+ T cells sorted from blood. Subset defined: CD45RA-negative fraction. The rearrangement uses TRBV25-1 and TRBJ2-7; 8 nucleotides match TRBD1. This TCR was recovered from a young man in good health. In DNA form, the CDR3 reads TGTGCCAGCTGCCCGGGACAGGTCGGCTCCTACGAGCAGTACTTC. This encodes CASCPGQVGSYEQYF.